This T cell receptor beta chain was sequenced for a study of blood T cells in healthy people across ages. Germline lookup yields CDR1 SGHKS and CDR2 YYEKEE (reference sequence). Unmatched junction bases numbered 8, after V lost 5 bases and J lost 7 bases. The CDR3 loop spans 13 amino acids. The second PCR ran about 6 to 11 cycles with a sample-barcoded 5' primer and J-beta primers. TCRdb re-analysed the 5' RACE reads in MiXCR, keeping a single row per CDR3 protein. There are 1.5 million to 2 million distinct CDR3 sequences in the sample; roughly 32% occur only once, and roughly 10% lies in the top ten. This clonotype was picked up a small number of times.

Material: blood. This TCR was recovered from a woman in her twenties or thirties in good health. V usage is TRBV5-5 and J usage is TRBJ1-2; TRBD1 matches 7 bases. The CDR3 DNA reads TGTGCCAGCAGGCCGACAGGGCCAGGTGGCTACACCTTC. Translated, it gives CASRPTGPGGYTF.